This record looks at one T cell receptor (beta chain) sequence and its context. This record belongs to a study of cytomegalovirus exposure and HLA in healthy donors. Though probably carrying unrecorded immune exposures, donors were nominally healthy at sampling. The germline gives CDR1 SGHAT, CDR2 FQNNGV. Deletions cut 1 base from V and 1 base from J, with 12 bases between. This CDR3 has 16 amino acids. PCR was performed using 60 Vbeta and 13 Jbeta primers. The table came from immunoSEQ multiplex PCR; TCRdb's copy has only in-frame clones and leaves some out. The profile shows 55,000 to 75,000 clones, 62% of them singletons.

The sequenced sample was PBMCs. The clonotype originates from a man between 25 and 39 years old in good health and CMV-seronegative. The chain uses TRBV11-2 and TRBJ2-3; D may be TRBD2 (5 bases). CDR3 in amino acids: CASSLGSHSGTDTQYF. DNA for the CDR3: TGTGCCAGCAGCTTAGGCAGCCATAGCGGCACAGATACGCAGTATTTT.